This T cell receptor beta chain was captured by sequencing in a study of cytomegalovirus exposure and HLA in healthy donors. On the study more broadly: Assignment to the Caucasian-associated ancestry cluster applied to over 70% of the approximately 390 genotyped donors.

This CDR3 has 15 amino acids. The germline gives CDR1 SGHRS, CDR2 YFSETQ. The V end was cut by 3 bases, the J end by 4 bases, with 13 bases between. The PCR used 60 Vbeta and 13 Jbeta primers. TCRdb's copy holds only in-frame clones and misses some; the assay was immunoSEQ multiplex PCR. In the table there are roughly 140,000 clones, approximately 80% of which are singletons. Study results and caveats: When a later analysis was performed, an Asian-associated ancestry cluster reportedly had fewer N-insertions than the approximately 690-donor mean.

About this clone itself: No antigen is known for it.

This sequence joins TRBV5-1 and TRBJ2-2; D is possibly TRBD1 (5 bases). The sequence came from a middle-aged woman in good health and CMV-seropositive. The sequenced sample consisted of PBMCs. The DNA for the CDR3 is TGCGCCAGCAGCTCTAGGGGATCCGGCACCGGGGAGCTGTTTTTT. Residues: CASSSRGSGTGELFF.